The T cell receptor beta chain described here comes from a study of T cells in Graves' hyperthyroidism and ophthalmopathy. Study-wide background: Once the initial diagnosis was made, peripheral blood was obtained before any treatment.

Drawn at first hyperthyroidism diagnosis, the blood sample preceded any ophthalmopathy symptoms. It was approximately 9.7 ml of fresh peripheral blood that supplied the PBMCs. This CDR3 comprises 10 residues. The germline gives CDR1 MNHNS, CDR2 SASEGT. Study-level points and caveats: Before onset, ophthalmopathy was predicted by the model a median approximately 6.7 months earlier.

This clonotype was recorded at least ten times. Its specificity is not known. Compared with germline, one end of the junction differs, possibly owing to a read error. RNA transcripts provided the source from which TCR beta CDR3 regions were amplified. An initial round of RT-PCR targeting the TCR CDR3 relied on the HTBI primer set. TCRdb re-derived calls from the multiplex PCR reads in MiXCR, one entry per CDR3 protein. The table has around 300,000 distinct CDR3 sequences, approximately 14% seen once; the top ten hold 30%. The sample taken for sequencing was blood. The chain is built from TRBV6-1 and TRBJ1-2; D unresolved. The origin of this receptor is a woman between 45 and 60 years old with Graves' hyperthyroidism that later progressed to Graves' ophthalmopathy. For the CDR3, the DNA is TGTGCCAGCAGAGAAGATGGCTACACCTTC. Translation: CASREDGYTF.